Described below is a single TCR beta chain sequence and its context. Its antigen is unidentified. The source of the sample is a study of cytomegalovirus exposure and HLA in healthy donors. Study at large: One earlier analysis, a look at around 170 million T cells, found roughly 110 million unique TCR beta sequences.

Points from the study as a whole: Reported findings show TCR beta sequences accurately forecast HLA-A and HLA-B alleles in most subjects. Later analysis revealed greater clonal expansion in HLA-associated TCR beta chains than in equally common others.

A multiplex PCR was run with 60 Vbeta primers and 13 Jbeta primers. Data came from immunoSEQ multiplex PCR; TCRdb stores just in-frame clones and leaves some out. This table holds about 93,000 clones, 65% found once. Germline-derived CDR1 and CDR2 are SEHNR and FQNEAQ (reference sequence). The CDR3 has 11 residues. Trimming cost V 5 bases and J 6 bases, with 8 bases left between them. This receptor was taken from a boy between 5 and 17 years old in good health and CMV-seropositive. Specimen: PBMCs. The gene calls are TRBV7-9 and TRBJ2-7; unclear D gene. This chain's CDR3 is CASSPLGEQYF. The CDR3 coding sequence is TGTGCCAGCAGCCCCCTCGGCGAGCAGTACTTC.